The clone carrying this T cell receptor beta chain was detected a few times. Its specificity is unknown. The data belong to a study of T-cell memory formation after mild COVID-19. Findings and limits, study-wide: CD4/CD8 balance held among clones contracting day 15 to 85, and later expanders leaned CD4+. That cross-reactive memory joined was suggested by some responding clones appearing in pre-infection memory.

The CDR3 is 15 amino acids. J was trimmed by 2 bases and V by 6 bases; bases with no gene match: 9. TCRdb called the 5' RACE reads again in MiXCR, with one record for every CDR3 protein. The table records hundreds of thousands of distinct CDR3 sequences, 20% to 30% of them present only once. The chain uses TRBV12-3 or TRBV12-4 and TRBJ2-5; TRBD1 aligns across 7 bases. This receptor was obtained from an adult woman who had mild COVID-19 (a few samples of this study predate the infection). Cell type and time point are not known. Sequenced: PBMCs or a T cell subset sorted from them (not recorded which). For the CDR3, the DNA is TGTGCCAGCAGCCCTGCTGGGACAGTACAAGAGACCCAGTACTTC. It yields the protein CASSPAGTVQETQYF.